The 5 T cell receptor beta chains below all came from one sample that was sequenced in a study of Ad26.COV2.S vaccination and SARS-CoV-2 variants (dated by TCRdb to about 2021). Library construction relied on the immunoSEQ multiplex PCR assay. The source is immuneACCESS, and TCRdb retained only in-frame sequences with V and J called. Part of the clones is not carried over; for the studies checked, unresolved V genes explain less than half of this, and the remainder is unexplained. The sample yields 440,000 or so clones; about nine tenths were counted once. The biggest ten clones account for roughly 3.9% of the sample. The treatment or condition label, read with the paper, signifies: around 19 received Ad26.COV2.S at low or high dose, single or two shots; about five received placebo; per-sample allocation not given. For vaccine and placebo recipients, repertoires were sequenced using samples collected on day 63 after the first injection.

Source: peripheral blood, taken in a trial of Ad26.COV2.S vaccine versus placebo. These receptors were taken from a person aged 18-60 years who received the Ad26.COV2.S COVID-19 vaccine or a placebo.

The chain combines TRBV12-3 or TRBV12-4 with TRBJ2-1; 8 nucleotides match TRBD1. The CDR3 has 13 residues. The V segment lost 6 bases and the J segment 7 bases; nucleotides outside the gene matches: 5. CDR3 sequence (DNA): TGTGCCAGCAGCAAGGACAGGGTGAATGAGCAGTTCTTC. It codes for CASSKDRVNEQFF.

The chain uses TRBV28 and TRBJ2-1; TRBD2 aligns across 11 bases. The CDR3 spans 18 residues. The junction had 10 bases not matched to a gene; V was cut back by 6 bases and J by 0 bases. The V gene's germline CDR1 is MDHEN and CDR2 SYDVKM. The CDR3 DNA reads TGTGCCAGCAGACCCGGCCTAGCGGGAGGAGACTCCTACAATGAGCAGTTCTTC. Protein product: CASRPGLAGGDSYNEQFF.

The rearrangement joins TRBV9 to TRBJ2-5; 11 nucleotides match TRBD2. V dropped 4 bases and J dropped 4; count of bases not matched to a gene: 3. This CDR3 region has 14 residues. In germline, CDR1 is SGDLS, CDR2 YYNGEE. The CDR3 sequence is CASSNGLAGETQYF. DNA for the CDR3: TGTGCCAGCAGCAACGGACTAGCGGGAGAGACCCAGTACTTC. Full variable domain (remainder filled in from reference TRBV9 and TRBJ2-5): DSGVTQTPKHLITATGQRVTLRCSPRSGDLSVYWYQQSLDQGLQFLIQYYNGEERAKGNILERFSAQQFPDLHSELNLSSLELGDSALYFCASSNGLAGETQYFGPGTRLLVL.

This chain links TRBV28 with TRBJ1-2; 10 nucleotides match TRBD1. Germline CDR1 is MDHEN and CDR2 is SYDVKM. With V trimmed by 8 bases and J by 6 bases, 0 bases remained unmatched. The CDR3 covers 11 residues. CDR3 sequence: CASGTGDGYTF. The CDR3 DNA reads TGTGCCAGCGGGACAGGGGATGGCTACACCTTC.

The rearrangement joins TRBV28 to TRBJ2-2; TRBD1 matches 10 bases. The CDR3 runs to 16 residues. Trimming removed 6 bases from V and 3 bases from J; junction bases left unmatched: 7. The germline V gene encodes CDR1 MDHEN and CDR2 SYDVKM. The CDR3 DNA sequence: TGTGCCAGCAGGTGGGCGGGACAGGGGTACACCGGGGAGCTGTTTTTT. As protein: CASRWAGQGYTGELFF.